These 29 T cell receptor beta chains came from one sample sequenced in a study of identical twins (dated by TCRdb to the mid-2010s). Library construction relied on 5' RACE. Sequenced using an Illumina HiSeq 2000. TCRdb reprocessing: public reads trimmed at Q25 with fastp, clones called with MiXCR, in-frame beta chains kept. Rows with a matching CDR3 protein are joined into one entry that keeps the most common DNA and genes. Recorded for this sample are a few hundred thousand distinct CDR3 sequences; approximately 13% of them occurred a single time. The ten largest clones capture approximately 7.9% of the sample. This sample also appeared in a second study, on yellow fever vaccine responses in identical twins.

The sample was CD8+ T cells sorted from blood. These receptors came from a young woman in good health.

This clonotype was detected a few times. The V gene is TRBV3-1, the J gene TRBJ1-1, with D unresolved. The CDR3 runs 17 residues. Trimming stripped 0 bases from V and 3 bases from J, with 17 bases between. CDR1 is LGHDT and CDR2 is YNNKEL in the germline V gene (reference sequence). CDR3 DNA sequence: TGTGCCAGCAGCCAAGAGTCGATCCCGGTGGGAGACACTGAAGCTTTCTTT. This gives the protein CASSQESIPVGDTEAFF.

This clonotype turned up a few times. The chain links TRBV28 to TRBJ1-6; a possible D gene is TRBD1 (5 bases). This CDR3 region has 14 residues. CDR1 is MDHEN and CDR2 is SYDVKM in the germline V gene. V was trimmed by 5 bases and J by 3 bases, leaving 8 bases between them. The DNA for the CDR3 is TGTGCCAGCAGTAGGGGAGTCTATAATTCACCCCTCCACTTT. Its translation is CASSRGVYNSPLHF.

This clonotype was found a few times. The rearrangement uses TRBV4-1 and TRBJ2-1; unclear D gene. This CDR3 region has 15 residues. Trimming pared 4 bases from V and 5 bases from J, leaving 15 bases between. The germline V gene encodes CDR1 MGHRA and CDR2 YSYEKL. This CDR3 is CASSPGTTPNNEQFF. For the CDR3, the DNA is TGCGCCAGCAGCCCAGGAACGACACCGAACAATGAGCAGTTCTTC.

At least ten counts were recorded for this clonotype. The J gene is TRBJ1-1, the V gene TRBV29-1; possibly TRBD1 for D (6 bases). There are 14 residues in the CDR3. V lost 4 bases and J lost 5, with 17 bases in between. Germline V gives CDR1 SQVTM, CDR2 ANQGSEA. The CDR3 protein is CSVARGDGLTEAFF. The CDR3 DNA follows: TGCAGCGTTGCGAGGGGGGATGGGCTGACTGAAGCTTTCTTT.

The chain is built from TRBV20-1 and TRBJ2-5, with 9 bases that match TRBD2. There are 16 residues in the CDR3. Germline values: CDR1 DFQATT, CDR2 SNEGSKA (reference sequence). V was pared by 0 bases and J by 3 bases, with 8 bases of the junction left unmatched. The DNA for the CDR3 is TGCAGTGCTAGAGAGAGAGGGATAGCGGGAGAAGAGACCCAGTACTTC. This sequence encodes CSARERGIAGEETQYF.

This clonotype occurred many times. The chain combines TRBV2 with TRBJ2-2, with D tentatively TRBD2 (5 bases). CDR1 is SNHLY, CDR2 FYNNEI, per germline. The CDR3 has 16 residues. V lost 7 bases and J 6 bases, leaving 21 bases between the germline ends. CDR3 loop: CASNIDPGGFPGELFF. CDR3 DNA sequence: TGTGCCAGCAACATAGACCCCGGCGGGTTCCCCGGGGAGCTGTTTTTT.

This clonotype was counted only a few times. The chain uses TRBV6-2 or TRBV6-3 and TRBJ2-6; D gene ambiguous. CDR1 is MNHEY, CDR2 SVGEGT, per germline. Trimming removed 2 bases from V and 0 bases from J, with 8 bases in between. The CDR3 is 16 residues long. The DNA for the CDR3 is TGTGCCAGCAGTTACGAAGCGCGCTCTGGGGCCAACGTCCTGACTTTC. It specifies CASSYEARSGANVLTF.

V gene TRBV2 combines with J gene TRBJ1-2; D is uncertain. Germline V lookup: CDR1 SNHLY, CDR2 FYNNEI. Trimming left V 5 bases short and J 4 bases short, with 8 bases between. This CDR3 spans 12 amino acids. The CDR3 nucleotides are TGTGCCAGCAGTCAAAGCGCCTATGGCTACACCTTC. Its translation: CASSQSAYGYTF.

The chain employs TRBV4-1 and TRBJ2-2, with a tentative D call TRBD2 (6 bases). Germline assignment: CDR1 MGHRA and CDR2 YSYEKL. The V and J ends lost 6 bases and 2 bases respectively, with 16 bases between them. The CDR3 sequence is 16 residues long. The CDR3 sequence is CASSLFGGTNTGELFF. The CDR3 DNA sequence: TGCGCCAGCAGTCTTTTTGGAGGGACTAACACCGGGGAGCTGTTTTTT.

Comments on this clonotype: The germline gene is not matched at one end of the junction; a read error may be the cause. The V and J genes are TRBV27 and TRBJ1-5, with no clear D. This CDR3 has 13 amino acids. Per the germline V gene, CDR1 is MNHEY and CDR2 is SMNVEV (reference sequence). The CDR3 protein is CASSLSSSQPQHF. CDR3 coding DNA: TGTGCCAGCAGTTTATCGAGCAGTCAGCCCCAGCATTTT.

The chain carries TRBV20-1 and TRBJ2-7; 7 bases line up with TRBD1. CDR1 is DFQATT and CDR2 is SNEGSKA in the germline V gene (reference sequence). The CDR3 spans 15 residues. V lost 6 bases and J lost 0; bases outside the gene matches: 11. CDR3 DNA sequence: TGCAGTGCCCGGGCGATAGGGGGCGACTCCTACGAGCAGTACTTC. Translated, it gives CSARAIGGDSYEQYF.

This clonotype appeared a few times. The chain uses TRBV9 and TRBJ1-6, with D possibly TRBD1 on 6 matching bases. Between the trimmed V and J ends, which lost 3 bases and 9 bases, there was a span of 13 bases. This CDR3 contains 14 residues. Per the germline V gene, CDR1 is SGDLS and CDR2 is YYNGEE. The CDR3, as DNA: TGTGCCAGCAGCGCCAGGGGCGAAGGTTCACCCCTCCACTTT. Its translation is CASSARGEGSPLHF.

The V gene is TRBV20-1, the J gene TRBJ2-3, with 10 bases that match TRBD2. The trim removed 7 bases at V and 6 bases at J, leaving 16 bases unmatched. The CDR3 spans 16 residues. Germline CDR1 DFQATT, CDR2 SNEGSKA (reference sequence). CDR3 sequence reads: CSVTNYGLAVADTQYF. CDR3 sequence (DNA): TGCAGTGTCACCAATTACGGACTAGCGGTGGCGGATACGCAGTATTTT.

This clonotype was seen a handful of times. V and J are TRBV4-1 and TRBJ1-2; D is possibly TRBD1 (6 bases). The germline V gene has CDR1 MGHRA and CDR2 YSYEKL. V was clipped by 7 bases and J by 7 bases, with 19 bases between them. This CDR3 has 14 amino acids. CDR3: CASTLTWGLRGYTF. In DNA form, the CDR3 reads TGCGCCAGCACCCTTACATGGGGGCTGCGTGGCTACACCTTC.

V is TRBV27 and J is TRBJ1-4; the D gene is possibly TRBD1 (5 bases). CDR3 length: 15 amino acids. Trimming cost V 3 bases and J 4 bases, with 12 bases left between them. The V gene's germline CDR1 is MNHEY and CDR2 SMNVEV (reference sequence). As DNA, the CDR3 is TGTGCCAGCAGTTTTGCCGGGAGGGGTAATGAAAAACTGTTTTTT. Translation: CASSFAGRGNEKLFF.

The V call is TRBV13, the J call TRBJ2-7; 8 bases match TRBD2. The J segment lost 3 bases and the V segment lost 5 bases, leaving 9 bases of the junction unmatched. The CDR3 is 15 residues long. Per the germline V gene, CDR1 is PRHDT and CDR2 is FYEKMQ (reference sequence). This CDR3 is CASSNSGLGDYEQYF. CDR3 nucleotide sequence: TGTGCCAGCAGCAACTCGGGACTAGGGGACTACGAGCAGTACTTC.

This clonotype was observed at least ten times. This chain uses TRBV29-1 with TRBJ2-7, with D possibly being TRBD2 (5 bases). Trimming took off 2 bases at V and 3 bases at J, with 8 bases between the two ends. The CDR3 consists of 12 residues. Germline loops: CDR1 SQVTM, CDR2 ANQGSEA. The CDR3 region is CSVELRDYEQYF. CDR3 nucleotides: TGCAGCGTTGAATTACGGGACTACGAGCAGTACTTC.

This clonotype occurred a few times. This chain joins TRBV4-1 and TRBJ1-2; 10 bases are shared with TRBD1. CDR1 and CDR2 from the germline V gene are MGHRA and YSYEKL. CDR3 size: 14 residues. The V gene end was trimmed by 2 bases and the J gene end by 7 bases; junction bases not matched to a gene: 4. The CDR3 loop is CASSQSGQGFGYTF. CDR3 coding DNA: TGCGCCAGCAGCCAATCGGGACAGGGGTTTGGCTACACCTTC.

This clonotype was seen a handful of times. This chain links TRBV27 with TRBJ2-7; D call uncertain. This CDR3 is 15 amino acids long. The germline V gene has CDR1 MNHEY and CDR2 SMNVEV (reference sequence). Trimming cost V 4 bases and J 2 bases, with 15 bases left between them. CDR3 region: CASSYPTPTTYEQYF. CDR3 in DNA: TGTGCCAGCAGTTACCCCACACCCACAACCTACGAGCAGTACTTC.

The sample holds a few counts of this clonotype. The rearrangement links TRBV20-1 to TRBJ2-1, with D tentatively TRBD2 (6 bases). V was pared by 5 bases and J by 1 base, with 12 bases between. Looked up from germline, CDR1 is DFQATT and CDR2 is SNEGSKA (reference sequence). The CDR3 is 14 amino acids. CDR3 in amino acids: CSAPGGLSYNEQFF. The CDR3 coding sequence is TGCAGTGCTCCCGGGGGATTGTCCTACAATGAGCAGTTCTTC.

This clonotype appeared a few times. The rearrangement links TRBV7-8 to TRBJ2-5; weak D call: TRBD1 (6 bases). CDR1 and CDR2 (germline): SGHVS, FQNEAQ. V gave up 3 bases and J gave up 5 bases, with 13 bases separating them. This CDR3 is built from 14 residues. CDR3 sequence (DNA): TGTGCCAGCAGCTTTCTCAGGGGAAGCGAGACCCAGTACTTC. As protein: CASSFLRGSETQYF.

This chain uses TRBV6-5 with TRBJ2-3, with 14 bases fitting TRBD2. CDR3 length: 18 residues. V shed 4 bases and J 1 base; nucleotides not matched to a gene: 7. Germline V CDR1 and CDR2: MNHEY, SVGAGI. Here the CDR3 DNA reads TGTGCCAGCAGTTGGCCGACTAGCGGGGGGGCAGGCACAGATACGCAGTATTTT. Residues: CASSWPTSGGAGTDTQYF.

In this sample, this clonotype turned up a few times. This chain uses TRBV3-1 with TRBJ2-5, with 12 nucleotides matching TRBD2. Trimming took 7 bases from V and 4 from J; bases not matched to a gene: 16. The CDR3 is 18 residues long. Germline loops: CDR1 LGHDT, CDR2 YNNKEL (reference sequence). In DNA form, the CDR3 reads TGTGCCAGCATGCCTGGCCTAGCGGGAGGGCCCCGGGGAGAGACCCAGTACTTC. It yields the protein CASMPGLAGGPRGETQYF.

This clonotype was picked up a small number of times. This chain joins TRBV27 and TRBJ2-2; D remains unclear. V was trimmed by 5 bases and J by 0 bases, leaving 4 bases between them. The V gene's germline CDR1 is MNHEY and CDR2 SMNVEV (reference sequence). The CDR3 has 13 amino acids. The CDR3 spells CASSITNTGELFF. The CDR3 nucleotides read TGTGCCAGCAGTATAACGAACACCGGGGAGCTGTTTTTT.

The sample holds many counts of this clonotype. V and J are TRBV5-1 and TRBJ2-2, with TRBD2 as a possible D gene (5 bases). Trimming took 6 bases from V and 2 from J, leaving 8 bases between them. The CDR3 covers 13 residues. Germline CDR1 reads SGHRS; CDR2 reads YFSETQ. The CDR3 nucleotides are TGCGCCAGCACCTGGACTAACACCGGGGAGCTGTTTTTT. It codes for CASTWTNTGELFF.

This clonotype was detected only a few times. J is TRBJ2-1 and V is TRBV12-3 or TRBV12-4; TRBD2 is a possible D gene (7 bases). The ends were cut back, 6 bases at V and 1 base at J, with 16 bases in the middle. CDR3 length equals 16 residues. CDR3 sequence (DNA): TGTGCCAGCAGCGATCGAGGGGGGGGGTCCTACAATGAGCAGTTCTTC. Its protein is CASSDRGGGSYNEQFF.

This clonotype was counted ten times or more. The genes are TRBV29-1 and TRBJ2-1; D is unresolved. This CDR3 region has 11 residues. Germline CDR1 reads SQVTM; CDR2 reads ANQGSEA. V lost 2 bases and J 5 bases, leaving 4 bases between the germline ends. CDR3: CSVETDNEQFF. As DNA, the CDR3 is TGCAGCGTTGAAACCGACAATGAGCAGTTCTTC.

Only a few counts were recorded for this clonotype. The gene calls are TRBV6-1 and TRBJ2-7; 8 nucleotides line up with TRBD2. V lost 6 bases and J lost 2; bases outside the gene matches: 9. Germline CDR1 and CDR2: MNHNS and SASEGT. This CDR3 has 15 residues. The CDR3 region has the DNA TGTGCCAGCAGGAAATCGGCGGGAGGTCCCTACGAGCAGTACTTC. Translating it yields CASRKSAGGPYEQYF.

The CDR3 nucleotides are TGTGCCAGCAGCTTTGGGGGCTTCCTGGAAGCTTTCTTT. Its translation is CASSFGGFLEAFF. The V gene is TRBV5-6, the J gene TRBJ1-1, with D perhaps matching TRBD1 (6 bases). Deletions cut 2 bases from V and 8 bases from J, with 13 bases between. CDR3 length: 13 amino acids. Germline CDR1 is SGHDT and CDR2 is YYEEEE. Supplemented by reference TRBV5-6 and TRBJ1-1, the full variable domain reads DAGVTQSPTHLIKTRGQQVTLRCSPKSGHDTVSWYQQALGQGPQFIFQYYEEEERQRGNFPDRFSGHQFPNYSSELNVNALLLGDSALYLCASSFGGFLEAFFGQGTRLTVV.